Listed below are T cell receptor beta chains from one sample, sequenced in a study of T-cell memory formation after mild COVID-19. Each CDR3 protein is one row after TCRdb ran MiXCR on the 5' RACE reads. The repertoire holds 580,000 or so distinct CDR3 sequences, with 17% as singletons. The sample comprised PBMCs or a T cell subset sorted from them (not recorded which). All receptors come from an adult woman who had mild COVID-19 (a few samples of this study predate the infection). Cell type and time point are not known. CDR3s include the opening cysteine and the closing phenylalanine or tryptophan. A D gene is named only where the DNA matches it firmly. Clone size is not always given. Where it is, it says once, few, many or a class for expanded clones.

v_call	clone_size	j_call	d_call	cdr3_nt	cdr3_aa
TRBV6-2/TRBV6-3	few	TRBJ2-5	-	TGTGCCAGCAACGACCCTCCGAGTGGAGCCCAGTACTTC	CASNDPPSGAQYF
TRBV3-1	few	TRBJ2-3	TRBD2	TGTGCCAGCAGCCATAGTAGCGGGAGCACAGATACGCAGTATTTT	CASSHSSGSTDTQYF
TRBV18	few	TRBJ1-2	-	TGTGCCAGCTCACCGTCCGCTATAGAGGTTGGTGGCTACACCTTC	CASSPSAIEVGGYTF
TRBV14	-	TRBJ1-5	-	TGTGCCAGCAGCCAATCTGTAGGGGCGATCGGCAATCAGCCCCAGCATTTT	CASSQSVGAIGNQPQHF
TRBV11-2	-	TRBJ1-4	TRBD1	TGTGCCAGCAGCTTGGGGACAGGGGCTGAAAAACTGTTTTTT	CASSLGTGAEKLFF
TRBV3-1	-	TRBJ1-2	TRBD1	TGTGCCAGCAGCCAAGCCAGGGGGGCGGCCTATGGCTACACCTTC	CASSQARGAAYGYTF
TRBV19	few	TRBJ2-3	TRBD2	TGTGCCAGTAGTATGGAGGTGGGGACTAGCGGCCGCACAGATACGCAGTATTTT	CASSMEVGTSGRTDTQYF
TRBV5-1	many	TRBJ2-3	TRBD1	TGCGCCAGCAGCCCTTTGACAGGGGGCGGCACAGATACGCAGTATTTT	CASSPLTGGGTDTQYF
TRBV2	few	TRBJ2-1	TRBD2	TGTGCCAGCAGTGTCGATAGCGGGGGGTCCTACAATGAGCAGTTCTTC	CASSVDSGGSYNEQFF
TRBV6-2/TRBV6-3	-	TRBJ2-3	TRBD1	TGTGCCAGCAGAACCGGACAGGGCCGCACAGATACGCAGTATTTT	CASRTGQGRTDTQYF
TRBV2	few	TRBJ2-3	TRBD2	TGTGCCAGCAGGCCGACTAGCGGGAGGGCCCGCACAGATACGCAGTATTTT	CASRPTSGRARTDTQYF
TRBV6-5	few	TRBJ2-6	-	TGTGCCAGCAGTCAGTCCCTGCCGGCGCGCGGGGCCAACGTCCTGACTTTC	CASSQSLPARGANVLTF
TRBV20-1	-	TRBJ1-1	TRBD1	TGCAGTGCTACCCGGACAGGGGCAAACACTGAAGCTTTCTTT	CSATRTGANTEAFF
TRBV6-6	-	TRBJ2-5	TRBD2	TGTGCCAGCAGTCAGAGTTGGGGACTAGCGGGGCCCCAAGAGACCCAGTACTTC	CASSQSWGLAGPQETQYF
TRBV7-2	-	TRBJ1-2	TRBD1	TGTGCCAGCAGCCCCAGGGACAGACTTAACTATGGCTACACCTTC	CASSPRDRLNYGYTF
TRBV5-1	-	TRBJ2-1	-	TGCGCCAGCAGCCCTGGCGATCCTCCATCCTACAATGAGCAGTTCTTC	CASSPGDPPSYNEQFF
TRBV20-1	few	TRBJ2-1	-	TGCAGTGCTAGAGAACTGCAGCTAGCGAGCTCCTACAATGAGCAGTTCTTC	CSARELQLASSYNEQFF
TRBV3-1	few	TRBJ2-7	-	TGTGCCAGCAGCCAACGGGCAGGCCCCTACGAGCAGTACTTC	CASSQRAGPYEQYF
TRBV29-1	-	TRBJ1-6	-	TGCAGCGCAAAGTCGGACAATAATTCACCCCTCCACTTT	CSAKSDNNSPLHF
TRBV24-1	few	TRBJ2-3	-	TGTGCCACCAGTGATTCGGTAGCAGAAGGCACAGATACGCAGTATTTT	CATSDSVAEGTDTQYF